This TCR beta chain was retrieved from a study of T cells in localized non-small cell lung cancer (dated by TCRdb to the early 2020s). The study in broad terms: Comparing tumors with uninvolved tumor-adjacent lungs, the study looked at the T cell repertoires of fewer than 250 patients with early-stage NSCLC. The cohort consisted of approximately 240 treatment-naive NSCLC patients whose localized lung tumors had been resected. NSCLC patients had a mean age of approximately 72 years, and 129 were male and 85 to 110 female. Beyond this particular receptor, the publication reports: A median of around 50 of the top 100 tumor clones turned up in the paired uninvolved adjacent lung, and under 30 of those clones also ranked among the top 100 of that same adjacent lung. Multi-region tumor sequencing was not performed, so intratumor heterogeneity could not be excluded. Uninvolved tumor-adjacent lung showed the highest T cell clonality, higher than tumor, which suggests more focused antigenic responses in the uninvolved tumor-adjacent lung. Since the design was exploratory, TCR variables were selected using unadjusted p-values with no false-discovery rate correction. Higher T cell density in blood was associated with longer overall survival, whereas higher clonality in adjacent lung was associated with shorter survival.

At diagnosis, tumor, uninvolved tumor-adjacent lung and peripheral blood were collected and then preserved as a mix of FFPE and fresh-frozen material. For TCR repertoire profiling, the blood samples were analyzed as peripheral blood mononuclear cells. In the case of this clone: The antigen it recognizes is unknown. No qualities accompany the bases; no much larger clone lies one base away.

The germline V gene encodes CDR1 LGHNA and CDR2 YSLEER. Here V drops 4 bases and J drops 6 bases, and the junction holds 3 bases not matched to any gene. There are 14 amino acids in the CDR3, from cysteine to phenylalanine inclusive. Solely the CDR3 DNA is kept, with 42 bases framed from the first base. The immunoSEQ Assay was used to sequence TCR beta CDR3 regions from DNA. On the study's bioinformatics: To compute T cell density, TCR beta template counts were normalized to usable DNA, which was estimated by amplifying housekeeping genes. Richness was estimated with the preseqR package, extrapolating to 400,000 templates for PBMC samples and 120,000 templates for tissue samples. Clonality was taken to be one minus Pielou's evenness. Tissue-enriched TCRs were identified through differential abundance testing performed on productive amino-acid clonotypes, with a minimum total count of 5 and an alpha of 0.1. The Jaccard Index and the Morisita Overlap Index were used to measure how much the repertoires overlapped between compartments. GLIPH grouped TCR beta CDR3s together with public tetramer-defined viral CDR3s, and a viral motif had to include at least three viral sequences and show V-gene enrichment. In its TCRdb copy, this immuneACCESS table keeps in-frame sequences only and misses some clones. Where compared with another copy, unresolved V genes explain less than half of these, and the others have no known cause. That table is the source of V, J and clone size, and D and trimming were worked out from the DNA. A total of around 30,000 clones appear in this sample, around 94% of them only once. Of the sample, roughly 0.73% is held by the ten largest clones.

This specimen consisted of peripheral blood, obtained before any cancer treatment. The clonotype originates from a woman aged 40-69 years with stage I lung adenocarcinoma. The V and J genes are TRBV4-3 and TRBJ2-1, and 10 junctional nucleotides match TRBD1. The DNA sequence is TGCGCCAGCAGCCCCCGGACAGGGGGCAATGAGCAGTTCTTC. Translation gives CASSPRTGGNEQFF.